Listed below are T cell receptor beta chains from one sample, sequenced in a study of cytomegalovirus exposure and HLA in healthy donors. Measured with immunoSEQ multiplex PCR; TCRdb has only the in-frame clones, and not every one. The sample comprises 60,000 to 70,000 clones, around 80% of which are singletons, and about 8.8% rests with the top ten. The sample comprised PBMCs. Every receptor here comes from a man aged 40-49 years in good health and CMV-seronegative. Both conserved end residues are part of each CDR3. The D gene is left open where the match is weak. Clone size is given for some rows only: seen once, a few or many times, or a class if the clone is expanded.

CASREQGALTEAFF,TGTGCCAGCAGGGAACAGGGGGCTCTAACTGAAGCTTTCTTT,TRBV2,few,14,TRBD1,TRBJ1-1
CASSVWTESTGELFF,TGTGCCAGCAGCGTTTGGACAGAATCTACCGGGGAGCTGTTTTTT,TRBV9,NA,15,NA,TRBJ2-2
CASSAPSDTEAFF,TGTGCCAGCTCAGCACCATCGGACACTGAAGCTTTCTTT,TRBV18,NA,13,NA,TRBJ1-1
CASSGQGAGANVLTF,TGTGCCAGCAGTGGGCAGGGGGCTGGGGCCAACGTCCTGACTTTC,TRBV2,NA,15,TRBD1,TRBJ2-6
CASSVTGQNTGELFF,TGTGCCAGCAGTGTCACGGGACAAAACACCGGGGAGCTGTTTTTT,TRBV6-6,few,15,NA,TRBJ2-2
CASSQGERGAYEQYF,TGCGCCAGCAGCCAAGGGGAACGGGGGGCCTACGAGCAGTACTTC,TRBV4-1,NA,15,TRBD2,TRBJ2-7
CASSLEGTGAETQYF,TGTGCCAGCAGTTTAGAGGGGACAGGGGCAGAGACCCAGTACTTC,TRBV28,NA,15,TRBD1,TRBJ2-5
CASSAYQQGSSEQYF,TGTGCCAGCAGCGCCTACCAACAGGGCAGTTCCGAGCAGTACTTC,TRBV5-6,NA,15,NA,TRBJ2-7
CASSLGTGPEAFF,TGTGCCAGCTCCCTAGGCACAGGACCTGAAGCTTTCTTT,TRBV18,NA,13,NA,TRBJ1-1
CASSLQRTNYGYTF,TGTGCCAGCAGCTTACAGCGGACTAACTATGGCTACACCTTC,TRBV11-2,few,14,NA,TRBJ1-2
CASSLSGETQYF,TGCGCCAGCAGCTTAAGCGGAGAGACCCAGTACTTC,TRBV5-1,once,12,NA,TRBJ2-5
CASRLQQGINYGYTF,TGTGCCAGCAGACTCCAACAGGGTATTAACTATGGCTACACCTTC,TRBV28,NA,15,NA,TRBJ1-2
CASSFSGLAGGGEQYF,TGTGCCAGCAGTTTCTCCGGACTAGCGGGAGGAGGGGAGCAGTACTTC,TRBV27,once,16,TRBD2,TRBJ2-7
CASSLGSGTETYEQYF,TGTGCCAGCAGCTTAGGGTCCGGGACAGAGACCTACGAGCAGTACTTC,TRBV11-2,NA,16,TRBD1,TRBJ2-7
CASSIAWGGGYEQYF,TGTGCCAGTAGTATAGCATGGGGAGGGGGCTACGAGCAGTACTTC,TRBV19,NA,15,NA,TRBJ2-7
CASSQGRDYGYTF,TGTGCCAGCAGCCAAGGGCGGGACTATGGCTACACCTTC,TRBV27,NA,13,NA,TRBJ1-2
CASRTGTSGGYEQFF,TGCGCCAGCAGGACCGGGACTAGCGGGGGCTATGAGCAGTTCTTC,TRBV5-1,NA,15,TRBD2,TRBJ2-1
CASRRQGGNQPQHF,TGTGCCAGCAGGCGACAGGGAGGCAATCAGCCCCAGCATTTT,TRBV28,NA,14,TRBD1,TRBJ1-5
CASSSLAGVIDTQYF,TGTGCCAGCAGCTCCTTAGCGGGGGTAATAGATACGCAGTATTTT,TRBV7-2,few,15,TRBD2,TRBJ2-3
CASSVDSSTDTQYF,TGTGCCAGCAGCGTAGACTCTAGCACAGATACGCAGTATTTT,TRBV9,once,14,NA,TRBJ2-3
CASSLKGSYEQYF,TGTGCCAGCAGTTTAAAGGGGTCCTACGAGCAGTACTTC,TRBV27,NA,13,NA,TRBJ2-7
CASSQQGGETQYF,TGTGCCAGCAGCCAACAGGGGGGAGAGACCCAGTACTTC,TRBV5-6,few,13,TRBD1,TRBJ2-5
CASSRQQWENNSPLHF,TGTGCCAGCAGCCGACAGCAGTGGGAAAATAATTCACCCCTCCACTTT,TRBV7-2,once,16,NA,TRBJ1-6
CASSLGTGGYGYTF,TGCGCCAGCAGCTTGGGGACAGGCGGGTATGGCTACACCTTC,TRBV5-1,NA,14,TRBD1,TRBJ1-2
CASCPSGSVNEQFF,TGTGCCAGTTGCCCTAGCGGGAGTGTTAATGAGCAGTTCTTC,TRBV19,NA,14,TRBD2,TRBJ2-1
CASSRQGSYEQYF,TGTGCCAGCAGTCGACAGGGGTCCTACGAGCAGTACTTC,TRBV27,NA,13,TRBD1,TRBJ2-7
CASSLVSSTGELFF,TGTGCCAGCAGCTTAGTTTCCTCCACCGGGGAGCTGTTTTTT,TRBV7-8,NA,14,NA,TRBJ2-2
CASSPGSGRETGELFF,TGCGCCAGCAGCCCTGGGAGCGGGAGAGAGACCGGGGAGCTGTTTTTT,TRBV5-1,NA,16,TRBD2,TRBJ2-2
CASNEAGTSYEQYF,TGTGCCAGTAACGAAGCGGGGACCTCCTACGAGCAGTACTTC,TRBV19,NA,14,TRBD2,TRBJ2-7
CASSGTRQDMNTEAFF,TGTGCCAGCAGCGGAACGAGACAGGACATGAACACTGAAGCTTTCTTT,TRBV7-3,NA,16,NA,TRBJ1-1
CASSLPGTGGYEQYF,TGTGCCAGCAGCCTCCCCGGGACAGGGGGCTACGAGCAGTACTTC,TRBV5-4,NA,15,TRBD1,TRBJ2-7
CASSTAGLAGDLAKNIQYF,TGTGCCAGTAGTACCGCGGGACTAGCGGGAGACCTAGCCAAAAACATTCAGTACTTC,TRBV19,NA,19,TRBD2,TRBJ2-4
CASSPRRDGELFF,TGTGCCAGCTCCCCTCGGCGGGACGGGGAGCTGTTTTTT,TRBV18,NA,13,NA,TRBJ2-2
CASSFTDSPYNEQFF,TGTGCCAGCAGCTTTACCGACTCTCCTTACAATGAGCAGTTCTTC,TRBV7-9,NA,15,NA,TRBJ2-1
CASSLGSRSNTGELFF,TGTGCCAGCAGCTTGGGGAGCCGATCGAACACCGGGGAGCTGTTTTTT,TRBV5-4,NA,16,NA,TRBJ2-2
CASSPRGTGEQFF,TGTGCCAGCAGCCCCCGCGGGACAGGGGAGCAGTTCTTC,TRBV5-8,NA,13,TRBD1,TRBJ2-1
CASRGTDRGQGGYTF,TGTGCCAGCAGAGGGACGGACAGGGGGCAAGGGGGCTACACCTTC,TRBV6-5,NA,15,TRBD1,TRBJ1-2
CASSQEQGSSGNTIYF,TGTGCCAGCAGCCAGGAACAGGGGAGCTCTGGAAACACCATATATTTT,TRBV4-2,NA,16,TRBD1,TRBJ1-3
CASNSGGSYEQYF,TGTGCCAGCAATAGCGGGGGCTCCTACGAGCAGTACTTC,TRBV6-6,few,13,TRBD2,TRBJ2-7
CASKKGVDTGELFF,TGTGCCAGCAAAAAAGGGGTGGACACCGGGGAGCTGTTTTTT,TRBV6-5,NA,14,NA,TRBJ2-2
CASGLADYYNQPQHF,TGTGCCAGTGGTTTGGCCGATTACTACAATCAGCCCCAGCATTTT,TRBV19,once,15,NA,TRBJ1-5
CATLDGRGRNTEAFF,TGTGCCACCCTGGACGGACGGGGTAGAAACACTGAAGCTTTCTTT,TRBV25-1,NA,15,NA,TRBJ1-1
CASSPRLAGGRSYEQYF,TGTGCCAGCAGTCCGCGACTAGCGGGAGGGAGGTCCTACGAGCAGTACTTC,TRBV2,few,17,TRBD2,TRBJ2-7
CASSLGLRNTGELFF,TGTGCCAGCAGCCTGGGACTGCGTAACACCGGGGAGCTGTTTTTT,TRBV5-6,NA,15,NA,TRBJ2-2